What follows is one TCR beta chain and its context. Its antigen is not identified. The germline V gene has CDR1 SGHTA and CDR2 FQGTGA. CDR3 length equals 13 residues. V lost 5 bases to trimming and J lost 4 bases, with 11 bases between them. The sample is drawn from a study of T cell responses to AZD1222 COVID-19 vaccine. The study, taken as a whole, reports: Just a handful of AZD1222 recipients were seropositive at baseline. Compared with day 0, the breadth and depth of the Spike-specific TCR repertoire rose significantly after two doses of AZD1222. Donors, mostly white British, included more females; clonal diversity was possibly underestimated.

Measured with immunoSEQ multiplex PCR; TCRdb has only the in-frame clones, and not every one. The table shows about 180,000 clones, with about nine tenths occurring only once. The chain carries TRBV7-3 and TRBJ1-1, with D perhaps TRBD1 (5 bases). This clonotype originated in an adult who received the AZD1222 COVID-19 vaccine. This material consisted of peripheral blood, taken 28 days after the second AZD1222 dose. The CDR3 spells CASSRDFLTEAFF. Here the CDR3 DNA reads TGTGCCAGCAGCCGGGACTTCCTCACTGAAGCTTTCTTT.